This T cell receptor (beta chain) emerged from a study of shared clonotypes between healthy human individuals. Study-level information: The donor pool was made up of a couple of women and a few men aged 18 to 49.

HIV-negative, healthy adults without recent acute infections or vaccinations were the donors. Partitioning of CD4+ cells yielded a CD45RA+ naive subset and a CD45RA-negative memory subset. Clones were read by immunoSEQ multiplex PCR, and TCRdb kept only the in-frame ones, dropping some. The repertoire includes about 730,000 clones, roughly 72% of them detected once, and 1.8% sits in the top ten. V was cut by 6 bases and J by 4 bases, with 16 bases left in between. Germline V gene sequence: CDR1 KGHSH, CDR2 LQKENI. The CDR3 runs 14 residues. The sample was memory CD4+ T cells sorted from blood. The sample's subset: CD45RA-negative fraction. This chain joins TRBV18 and TRBJ2-7, with D perhaps being TRBD1 or TRBD2 (5 bases each). This TCR came from a woman in her thirties in good health. CDR3 sequence reads: CASSHSGKGYEQYF. The CDR3 DNA reads TGTGCCAGCTCGCACTCGGGGAAGGGGTACGAGCAGTACTTC.